The source of this T cell receptor beta chain is a study of cytomegalovirus exposure and HLA in healthy donors. A word on this clone: The target antigen is unknown.

Both 60 Vbeta primers and 13 Jbeta primers went into the PCR. Clones were read by immunoSEQ multiplex PCR, and TCRdb kept only the in-frame ones, dropping some. The data show about 180,000 clones, over 65% seen once. Study-level points and caveats: Later findings reportedly placed an Asian-associated ancestry cluster below the approximately 650-donor mean for N-insertions.

The CDR3 is made up of 13 amino acids. Between the trimmed V and J ends, which lost 0 bases and 3 bases, there was a span of 8 bases. CDR1 is GTSNPN and CDR2 is SVGIG in the germline V gene (reference sequence). The chain recombines TRBV30 with TRBJ2-5; TRBD1 is a possible D gene (6 bases). The specimen was PBMCs. The receptor was derived from an older woman in good health and CMV-seropositive. CDR3 coding DNA: TGTGCCTGGAGTGTACCAGGGGAAGAGACCCAGTACTTC. Translated: CAWSVPGEETQYF. The full variable domain, rest sourced from reference TRBV30 and TRBJ2-5, is SQTIHQWPATLVQPVGSPLSLECTVEGTSNPNLYWYRQAAGRGLQLLFYSVGIGQISSEVPQNLSASRPQDRQFILSSKKLLLSDSGFYLCAWSVPGEETQYFGPGTRLLVL.